Described below is a single TCR beta chain sequence and its context. What it binds is not known. A junction end diverges from the germline sequence, so it may reflect a read error. This entry belongs to a study of identical twins. Carrying unique molecular identifiers, the cDNA also gained a universal primer site through template switching. Using its own MiXCR run on the 5' RACE reads, TCRdb lists one record per CDR3 protein. The sample includes fewer than 350,000 distinct CDR3 sequences, approximately 8% of them seen just once. The CDR3 consists of 11 residues. Looked up from germline, CDR1 is MDHEN and CDR2 is SYDVKM. In every case, the donor was a healthy Caucasian. Study observations and caveats: Invariant populations such as MAIT and iNKT cells could partly muddle zero-insertion analyses. Conclusions rested on cross-sectional statistics rather than following the same donors.

These same records also appear under a second study, on yellow fever vaccine responses in identical twins.

The sequenced sample was memory (CD45RO+) T cells sorted from blood. The clonotype originates from a woman between 18 and 30 years old in good health. The V and J genes are TRBV28 and TRBJ1-2, with D hard to call. CDR3: CASIGPYGYNF. The DNA for the CDR3 is TGTGCCAGCATAGGCCCCTATGGCTACAACTTC.